These T cell receptor beta chains were read from a single sample in a study of response to subunit inactivated influenza vaccine. TCRdb reprocessed the RT-PCR reads with MiXCR, giving one entry per CDR3 protein. The sample contains approximately 480,000 distinct CDR3 sequences, 9.5% to 12% of which appear only once. The sample consisted of PBMCs from blood, taken roughly 6 weeks after vaccination. The receptors shown here come from a man between 45 and 60 years old who received an inactivated influenza vaccine. Each CDR3 is given with its conserved first and last residue. The D gene is left open where the match is weak. The listing skips clone size in some rows; elsewhere it reads once, few, many or a size class.

V	D	J	size	CDR3	DNA
TRBV7-8	-	TRBJ2-7	few	CASSVGFYEQYF	TGTGCCAGCAGCGTGGGCTTCTACGAGCAGTACTTC
TRBV12-3/TRBV12-4	TRBD1	TRBJ2-1	many	CASSFWDRDYNEQFF	TGTGCCAGCAGTTTTTGGGACAGGGACTACAATGAGCAGTTCTTC
TRBV4-1	TRBD1	TRBJ2-7	few	CASSHDRVYEQYF	TGCGCCAGCAGCCATGACAGGGTCTACGAGCAGTACTTC
TRBV7-2	TRBD2	TRBJ2-7	few	CASSATSVSYEQYF	TGTGCCAGCAGCGCAACTAGCGTCTCCTACGAGCAGTACTTC
TRBV12-3/TRBV12-4	-	TRBJ1-1	-	CASRKGHENTEAFF	TGTGCCAGCAGAAAGGGACATGAGAACACTGAAGCTTTCTTT
TRBV5-1	-	TRBJ2-7	many	CASSPASASYEQYF	TGCGCCAGCAGCCCCGCTAGCGCCTCCTACGAGCAGTACTTC
TRBV4-1	TRBD2	TRBJ2-3	many	CASRVAGGDTQYF	TGCGCCAGCAGAGTAGCGGGAGGAGATACGCAGTATTTT
TRBV3-1	-	TRBJ2-1	-	CASTRTDLGYNEQFF	TGTGCCAGCACCCGGACTGACCTGGGCTACAATGAGCAGTTCTTC
TRBV20-1	-	TRBJ2-1	-	CSARSGLRHGYNEQFF	TGCAGTGCTAGATCCGGACTGAGGCACGGCTACAATGAGCAGTTCTTC
TRBV12-3/TRBV12-4	TRBD2	TRBJ2-3	few	CASNRAGVPDTQYF	TGTGCCAGCAATCGAGCGGGAGTCCCAGATACGCAGTATTTT
TRBV7-8	-	TRBJ1-1	-	CATTRTANTEAFF	TGTGCCACCACTCGGACAGCGAACACTGAAGCTTTCTTT
TRBV6-2/TRBV6-3	-	TRBJ2-7	-	CASSYRGHEQYF	TGTGCCAGCAGTTACCGGGGCCACGAGCAGTACTTC
TRBV6-2/TRBV6-3	-	TRBJ2-1	-	CASSPAMAGSYNEQFF	TGTGCCAGCAGTCCCGCAATGGCGGGGAGCTACAATGAGCAGTTCTTC
TRBV5-1	-	TRBJ2-3	many	CASSLADSDDTQYF	TGCGCCAGCAGCTTGGCCGACAGCGACGATACGCAGTATTTT
TRBV15	-	TRBJ1-4	-	CATSRETPKGTPILFF	TGTGCCACCAGCAGAGAAACTCCCAAAGGGACACCAATCCTGTTTTTT
TRBV20-1	-	TRBJ2-5	many	CSARAGLPETQYF	TGCAGTGCTAGGGCTGGCCTGCCGGAGACCCAGTACTTC
TRBV12-3/TRBV12-4	-	TRBJ1-4	-	CASSQRLATNEKLFF	TGTGCCAGCAGTCAGCGATTGGCAACTAATGAAAAACTGTTTTTT
TRBV13	-	TRBJ2-3	-	CASSWRGRDLTDTQYF	TGTGCCAGCAGCTGGCGTGGACGCGACCTCACAGATACGCAGTATTTT
TRBV6-1	TRBD2	TRBJ2-3	few	CASSGGGLAISHTQYF	TGTGCCAGCAGTGGGGGGGGACTAGCGATATCGCATACGCAGTATTTT
TRBV11-3	-	TRBJ2-1	-	CASSSSIQFDNEQFF	TGTGCCAGCAGCTCTAGCATCCAATTCGACAATGAGCAGTTCTTC
TRBV18	TRBD1	TRBJ2-7	many	CASSPVYSGTVNPYEQYF	TGTGCCAGCTCACCAGTCTATTCCGGGACAGTGAACCCCTACGAGCAGTACTTC
TRBV15	TRBD2	TRBJ2-1	many	CATSLRTSGVRDEQFF	TGTGCCACCAGCTTACGGACTAGCGGGGTTAGGGATGAGCAGTTCTTC
TRBV29-1	-	TRBJ1-4	-	CSVSGGPGTNEKLFF	TGCAGCGTTAGTGGGGGCCCGGGGACTAATGAAAAACTGTTTTTT
TRBV5-1	-	TRBJ2-7	many	CASSLRLDRRETYEQYF	TGCGCCAGCAGCCTCCGTTTGGACAGGAGGGAAACCTACGAGCAGTACTTC
TRBV10-1	TRBD1	TRBJ2-3	few	CASSGGTGGDWTDTQYF	TGCGCCAGCAGTGGCGGGACAGGGGGCGATTGGACAGATACGCAGTATTTT
TRBV29-1	-	TRBJ2-7	many	CSVLVDASSYEQYF	TGCAGCGTGCTAGTAGACGCGAGCTCCTACGAGCAGTACTTC
TRBV5-1	-	TRBJ2-2	-	CASSLEGRSGELFF	TGCGCCAGCAGCTTGGAGGGGAGATCCGGGGAGCTGTTTTTT
TRBV12-3/TRBV12-4	TRBD1	TRBJ2-7	many	CASSPERTGQEQYF	TGTGCCAGCAGTCCAGAACGGACAGGCCAAGAGCAGTACTTC
TRBV11-3	-	TRBJ2-2	-	CASSSGGPNTGELFF	TGTGCCAGCAGCTCGGGGGGCCCGAACACCGGGGAGCTGTTTTTT
TRBV25-1	-	TRBJ1-5	many	CASSDQGFLQPQHF	TGTGCCAGCAGTGATCAGGGTTTCCTCCAGCCCCAGCATTTT
TRBV5-1	TRBD2	TRBJ2-3	few	CASSWRLAGNTDTQYF	TGCGCCAGCAGCTGGCGACTAGCGGGGAACACAGATACGCAGTATTTT
TRBV6-5	-	TRBJ2-3	once	CASSYGLFSTDTQYF	TGTGCCAGCAGTTACGGTTTATTCAGCACAGATACGCAGTATTTT
TRBV4-2	TRBD1	TRBJ1-1	-	CASSQTGGFEAFF	TGTGCCAGCAGCCAAACAGGGGGCTTCGAAGCTTTCTTT
TRBV6-1	-	TRBJ2-1	-	CASRGLANYNEQFF	TGTGCCAGCAGAGGGCTAGCGAACTACAATGAGCAGTTCTTC
TRBV7-9	TRBD2	TRBJ2-1	few	CASSLVASGRYNEQFF	TGTGCCAGCAGCTTAGTGGCTAGCGGGCGATACAATGAGCAGTTCTTC
TRBV5-1	TRBD2	TRBJ2-3	few	CASSLGAGVPTDTQYF	TGCGCCAGCAGCTTGGGGGCGGGAGTCCCCACAGATACGCAGTATTTT
TRBV28	-	TRBJ2-1	-	CASSLALAFDAYNEQFF	TGTGCCAGCAGTTTAGCTTTGGCTTTCGATGCCTACAATGAGCAGTTCTTC
TRBV20-1	-	TRBJ2-3	few	CSASGHSPTDTQYF	TGCAGTGCTAGCGGACACTCTCCCACAGATACGCAGTATTTT
TRBV5-1	TRBD2	TRBJ2-2	-	CASSPRRTSGMTGELFF	TGCGCCAGCAGCCCTCGTCGGACTAGCGGGATGACCGGGGAGCTGTTTTTT
TRBV7-3	-	TRBJ2-7	few	CASSLYGTSSYEQYF	TGTGCCAGCAGCTTATACGGGACTTCCTCGTACGAGCAGTACTTC
TRBV7-6	-	TRBJ2-7	-	CASSLPQQGGYEQYF	TGTGCCAGCAGCTTACCTCAACAGGGTGGCTACGAGCAGTACTTC
TRBV5-1	-	TRBJ1-1	many	CASSLKVFGNTEAFF	TGCGCCAGCAGCTTGAAGGTTTTCGGAAACACTGAAGCTTTCTTT
TRBV2	-	TRBJ1-4	many	CASKRGLAEKLFF	TGTGCCAGCAAGCGGGGCTTAGCTGAAAAACTGTTTTTT
TRBV7-3	-	TRBJ1-1	many	CASSKRVARSNTEAFF	TGTGCCAGCAGCAAAAGGGTAGCACGGTCGAACACTGAAGCTTTCTTT
TRBV28	TRBD1	TRBJ2-2	few	CASSFVRTGNTGELFF	TGTGCCAGCAGTTTTGTCAGGACAGGGAACACCGGGGAGCTGTTTTTT
TRBV29-1	-	TRBJ2-3	-	CSVERALGTDTQYF	TGCAGCGTTGAACGAGCCTTGGGAACAGATACGCAGTATTTT
TRBV11-2	TRBD2	TRBJ2-6	few	CASSLDRLAGSFSGANVLTF	TGTGCCAGCAGCTTAGATAGGCTAGCGGGAAGCTTCTCTGGGGCCAACGTCCTGACTTTC
TRBV7-9	TRBD2	TRBJ2-1	many	CASSLPGGLAVGNEQFF	TGTGCCAGCAGCTTACCGGGGGGACTAGCGGTGGGGAATGAGCAGTTCTTC
TRBV11-2	TRBD2	TRBJ2-1	-	CASSLGLAGNENEQFF	TGTGCCAGCAGCTTAGGACTAGCGGGAAACGAAAATGAGCAGTTCTTC
TRBV12-3/TRBV12-4	-	TRBJ2-3	few	CASRLRGRPTDTQYF	TGTGCCAGCAGACTCAGGGGCCGCCCCACAGATACGCAGTATTTT
TRBV4-1	-	TRBJ2-3	-	CASSKEGPIGTDTQYF	TGCGCCAGCAGCAAGGAGGGACCCATAGGTACAGATACGCAGTATTTT
TRBV6-5	-	TRBJ1-4	few	CASSSGIHEKLFF	TGTGCCAGCAGTTCAGGGATCCATGAAAAACTGTTTTTT
TRBV5-5	TRBD2	TRBJ2-1	many	CASSSLAGGRFF	TGTGCCAGCAGCTCCTTAGCGGGAGGACGGTTCTTC
TRBV5-1	-	TRBJ2-7	few	CASSPFRGGLGPYEQYF	TGCGCCAGCAGCCCATTCCGGGGCGGCCTAGGTCCCTACGAGCAGTACTTC
TRBV9	-	TRBJ2-5	few	CASSVARLETPPETQYF	TGTGCCAGCAGCGTAGCTCGTCTGGAGACCCCTCCTGAGACCCAGTACTTC